Listed here are 9 T cell receptor beta chains from one sample, sequenced in a study of cytomegalovirus exposure and HLA in healthy donors. The assay was immunoSEQ multiplex PCR, and TCRdb's table has in-frame clones only and misses some. The sample holds under 130,000 clones, about 88% seen once. The sequenced sample was PBMCs. The receptor source for this set is a woman in her late teens or twenties in good health and CMV-seropositive.

The chain is built from TRBV25-1 and TRBJ1-4, with TRBD1 identical over 8 bases. The CDR3 runs 13 residues. CDR1 and CDR2 from the germline V gene are MGHDK and SYGVNS. Trimming removed 6 bases from V and 5 bases from J; junction bases left unmatched: 2. The CDR3 sequence: CASRQGGNEKLFF. In DNA, the CDR3 is TGTGCCAGCAGACAGGGGGGGAATGAAAAACTGTTTTTT.

This chain joins TRBV2 and TRBJ2-2; TRBD1 is a possible D gene (6 bases). Germline values: CDR1 SNHLY, CDR2 FYNNEI. This CDR3 region has 14 residues. V lost 7 bases and J 0 bases, leaving 9 bases between the germline ends. CDR3 in amino acids: CASNKGANTGELFF. As DNA, the CDR3 is TGTGCCAGCAATAAGGGGGCGAACACCGGGGAGCTGTTTTTT.

The chain joins TRBV11-3 to TRBJ2-1; D not certain. This CDR3 is 15 amino acids long. Germline V gives CDR1 SGHNT, CDR2 YENEEA. V was clipped by 3 bases and J by 3 bases, with 12 bases between them. CDR3 coding DNA: TGTGCCAGCAGCTTTTACGAGGAGTTCTACAATGAGCAGTTCTTC. Translating gives CASSFYEEFYNEQFF.

The V gene is TRBV29-1, the J gene TRBJ2-1, with a possible D match to TRBD1 (6 bases). V was shortened by 7 bases and J by 7 bases, with 17 bases between the two germline ends. CDR3 length: 13 residues. Germline V gene data show CDR1 as SQVTM and CDR2 as ANQGSEA. This CDR3 is CSAGEFRGNEQFF. As DNA, the CDR3 is TGCAGCGCAGGGGAGTTTCGAGGGAATGAGCAGTTCTTC.

This clone was recorded only once. This chain connects TRBV21-1 to TRBJ1-6; the table assigns TRBD1, which was not confirmed against the DNA. TRBV21-1 is described as a pseudogene. This CDR3 is 17 amino acids long. CDR3 amino acids: CASSKVSGGGYNSPLHF. CDR3 nucleotide sequence: TGTGCCAGCAGCAAAGTCTCAGGGGGAGGCTATAATTCACCCCTCCACTTT.

V and J are TRBV6-6 and TRBJ1-2, with a weak D call TRBD1 (5 bases). Germline-derived CDR1 and CDR2 are MNHNY and SVGAGI (reference sequence). The CDR3 contains 15 residues. Trimming took off 0 bases at V and 6 bases at J, with 14 bases between the two ends. DNA of the CDR3: TGTGCCAGCAGTTACTCGATCGGGCAGGGCCATGGCTACACCTTC. Encoded protein: CASSYSIGQGHGYTF.

CDR3 amino acids: CASSPGTSFDEQYF. The DNA for the CDR3 is TGTGCCAGCTCACCCGGGACTAGTTTCGACGAGCAGTACTTC. This chain connects TRBV18 to TRBJ2-7, with 8 bases lining up with TRBD2. The germline gives CDR1 KGHSH, CDR2 LQKENI. The ends lost 3 bases at V and 5 bases at J; junction bases unmatched: 6. This CDR3 region has 14 residues. The full variable domain, in which reference TRBV18 and TRBJ2-7 provide the parts outside the CDR3, is NAGVMQNPRHLVRRRGQEARLRCSPMKGHSHVYWYRQLPEEGLKFMVYLQKENIIDESGMPKERFSAEFPKEGPSILRIQQVVRGDSAAYFCASSPGTSFDEQYFGPGTRLTVT.

This clone was counted once. The chain couples TRBV30 to TRBJ1-3; 7 positions match TRBD1. With 7 bases clipped from V and 0 bases from J, the junction kept 9 bases outside the gene matches. CDR3 length: 15 residues. The germline V gene has CDR1 GTSNPN and CDR2 SVGIG (reference sequence). The CDR3 spells CAYADRPSSGNTIYF. The CDR3 coding sequence is TGTGCCTACGCGGACAGGCCCAGCTCTGGAAACACCATATATTTT.

The chain joins TRBV7-2 to TRBJ2-3; 14 bases are shared with TRBD2. The CDR3 contains 14 residues. V was pared by 8 bases and J by 8 bases, with 6 bases of the junction left unmatched. In germline, CDR1 is SGHTA, CDR2 FQGNSA. The CDR3 bases are TGTGCCAGCGGACTAGCGGGAGGCCAGGGTACGCAGTATTTT. Translation: CASGLAGGQGTQYF.